This record concerns one T cell receptor (beta chain) sequence. Produced via immunoSEQ multiplex PCR; TCRdb's table is partial and in-frame only. The sample has hundreds of thousands of clones, about 85% seen once. This CDR3 is 18 amino acids long. With 3 bases clipped from V and 0 bases from J, the junction kept 12 bases outside the gene matches. Germline V gives CDR1 LGHNT, CDR2 FRNRAP. The entry originates in a study of blood T cell repertoires in COVID-19. On the study more broadly: Acute-phase and convalescent COVID-19 samples originated in the United States, Italy and Spain.

The rearrangement uses TRBV12-5 and TRBJ2-5; 8 nucleotides match TRBD2. Sequenced sample: peripheral blood. The receptor was isolated from a man younger than 35 with active or convalescent COVID-19. The CDR3 spells CASGFRVAGKRNQETQYF. The CDR3 DNA sequence: TGTGCTAGTGGTTTCCGGGTAGCGGGGAAAAGAAACCAAGAGACCCAGTACTTC.